This record looks at one T cell receptor beta chain sequence and its context. The clone's antigen remains unknown. Base quality data are lacking; no much larger clone is found one base away. The sample originates from a study of T cell responses to AZD1222 COVID-19 vaccine (dated by TCRdb to about 2021). Describing the broader study: A total of approximately 240 trial participants underwent TCR sequencing, of whom roughly 210 had received two doses of AZD1222 and approximately 25 had received two doses of the MenACWY control vaccine. Trial participants were enrolled into age subgroups of 18-55, 56-69 and 70-plus years, which contained about 150, 28 and 57 TCR-sequenced participants, respectively. What the study reported, not specific to this receptor: After two AZD1222 doses, both the breadth and the depth of spike-specific TCRs were significantly higher than at day 0 and than in MenACWY recipients. Participants were mostly white British, with more females than males. The authors suggested clonal diversity may have been underestimated. CD4 TCRs associated with the vaccine covered the entire spike protein, and the dominant responses were in regions 160-218 and 743-854. Conclusions about previously exposed vaccinees were limited because only six AZD1222 recipients were SARS-CoV-2 seropositive at baseline. Because no day 14 peak-response samples were available, the repertoires could be characterized only after the peak T cell response. The 56-69-year group was small, and its depth increase did not reach significance, likely because of low power. Reportedly, close to half of the unique spike-specific TCRs recognized epitopes lying outside the regions that are mutated in the B.1.351 and B.1.1.7 variants.

The germline V gene encodes CDR1 GTSNPN and CDR2 SVGIG (reference sequence). Taken from cysteine to phenylalanine, the CDR3 has 15 residues. Solely the CDR3 DNA is kept, with 45 bases framed from the first base. V has 4 bases trimmed and J has 0 bases trimmed; junction bases matching no gene number 5. The time point tag for this specimen amounts to: about 28 days (+/-7) after the second vaccine dose. Because spike-specific TCR depth and breadth did not differ between the two schedules, AZD1222 recipients who got a second dose at roughly 4 weeks were pooled with those who got a second dose at roughly 12 weeks. Samples from vaccinated people were obtained from the UK trials COV001 and COV002, which included a single-blind randomized controlled phase 2/3 trial of AZD1222 (ChAdOx1 nCoV-19) in healthy adults. Trial participant PBMC samples were collected at day 0 and day 28 after the second dose for TCRbeta chain sequencing.

The CDR3 regions of human TCRbeta chains were subjected to immunosequencing. For the original study's pipeline: TCRs in the repertoires were matched against a reference library of SARS-CoV-2-specific TCRs that had been generated with the MIRA antigen-specificity platform. Breadth was defined as the fraction of unique TCRs that were SARS-CoV-2-associated. Depth was defined as the fraction of total T cells that were SARS-CoV-2-associated. Using the MIRA data, every spike-specific TCR was mapped to the spike region that the TCR reacted to and assigned to either a CD4 or a CD8 class. Log10-transformed breadth and depth values were compared by one-way ANOVA with Sidak's multiple comparisons tests. Not all clones reach the TCRdb copy of this immuneACCESS table, which keeps in-frame sequences only. Checked studies attribute under half of the gap to unresolved V genes and leave the rest unexplained. V and J calls and clone size come straight from that table; D and trimming were deduced from the DNA. For this sample the table gives 65,000 to 100,000 clones, of which 91% were detected only once. Of the sample, about 8% is held by the ten largest clones.

This sequence uses TRBV30 and TRBJ1-5; TRBD1 fits 8 bases in the junction. The input for sequencing was peripheral blood, taken 28 days after the second AZD1222 dose. The sequence derives from an adult who received the AZD1222 COVID-19 vaccine. The CDR3 is CAWTPGGYSNQPQHF. The DNA sequence reads TGTGCCTGGACCCCAGGGGGCTATAGCAATCAGCCCCAGCATTTT.